A selection of T cell receptor beta chains follows, all from one sample in a study of blood T cell repertoires in COVID-19. TCRdb's copy holds only in-frame clones and misses some; the assay was immunoSEQ multiplex PCR. The sample has approximately 210,000 clones; around 80% are singletons. The material sequenced was peripheral blood. The receptors were sampled from a human donor in a cohort sampled during active COVID-19. Both conserved end residues are part of each CDR3. Fields, in order: clone size, J gene, V gene, D gene, CDR3 protein, CDR3 DNA. The D gene is left open where the match is weak. Size values are once, few and many counts, or a class for expanded clones, and some rows have none.

>.|TRBJ1-4|TRBV5-5|.
CASSLPVATNEKLFF
TGTGCCAGCAGCTTGCCTGTCGCAACTAATGAAAAACTGTTTTTT
>.|TRBJ1-3|TRBV18|.
CASSPVEGLSGNTIYF
TGTGCCAGCTCACCAGTGGAGGGGCTGTCTGGAAACACCATATATTTT
>.|TRBJ2-1|TRBV7-2|.
CASSLLVTINEQFF
TGTGCCAGCAGCTTATTGGTTACTATCAATGAGCAGTTCTTC
>.|TRBJ1-1|TRBV12-3/TRBV12-4|.
CASTPGVGSAFF
TGTGCCAGCACCCCGGGGGTGGGGTCGGCTTTCTTT
>.|TRBJ2-5|TRBV2|.
CASSEAQGRETQYF
TGTGCCAGCAGTGAAGCGCAGGGTCGAGAGACCCAGTACTTC
>.|TRBJ2-2|TRBV9|TRBD1
CASSPGGIGNSNTGELFF
TGTGCCAGCAGCCCAGGGGGAATAGGGAACTCGAACACCGGGGAGCTGTTTTTT
>.|TRBJ2-3|TRBV29-1|TRBD2
CSVLTESGRGGTDTQYF
TGCAGCGTTCTTACAGAGAGCGGGAGAGGGGGCACAGATACGCAGTATTTT
>once|TRBJ2-1|TRBV6-1|.
CASSEAGAGASYNEQFF
TGTGCCAGCAGTGAAGCGGGGGCGGGCGCCTCATATAATGAGCAGTTCTTC
>.|TRBJ1-2|TRBV28|.
CASSHTGPGYTF
TGTGCCAGCAGCCATACAGGGCCTGGCTACACCTTC
>.|TRBJ1-1|TRBV30|.
CAWMGRWGGSPVRTEAFF
TGTGCCTGGATGGGTCGGTGGGGGGGTTCGCCTGTTAGGACTGAAGCTTTCTTT
>few|TRBJ2-3|TRBV2|TRBD2
CASSALAGDTQYF
TGTGCCAGCAGTGCCCTAGCGGGAGATACGCAGTATTTT
>.|TRBJ2-1|TRBV4-2|.
CATTALLGLRMDEQFF
TGTGCCACCACAGCTTTACTAGGCCTTCGAATGGATGAGCAGTTCTTC
>.|TRBJ1-2|TRBV9|TRBD1
CASSPGQAPFYGYTF
TGTGCCAGCAGCCCTGGACAGGCCCCTTTCTATGGCTACACCTTC
>.|TRBJ1-6|TRBV5-1|.
CASSLSSGVGVSPLHF
TGCGCCAGCAGCTTGTCTTCAGGGGTCGGAGTTTCACCCCTCCACTTT
>.|TRBJ1-1|TRBV19|.
CASSGGGHTEAFF
TGTGCCAGTAGTGGGGGGGGACACACTGAAGCTTTCTTT
>.|TRBJ2-5|TRBV7-8|TRBD2
CARRTSGYQETQYF
TGTGCCAGGAGGACTAGCGGTTACCAAGAGACCCAGTACTTC
>.|TRBJ1-5|TRBV6-5|TRBD1
CASSSRQGTQPQHF
TGTGCCAGCAGTAGTCGACAGGGGACTCAGCCCCAGCATTTT
>.|TRBJ2-3|TRBV24-1|.
CATEETDTQYF
TGTGCCACCGAGGAGACAGATACGCAGTATTTT
>.|TRBJ1-5|TRBV6-6|TRBD1
CASSNDRVYQPQHF
TGTGCCAGCAGCAACGACAGGGTATATCAGCCCCAGCATTTT
>.|TRBJ1-2|TRBV5-1|TRBD1
CASSQGQGTHGYTF
TGCGCCAGCAGCCAAGGACAGGGTACCCATGGCTACACCTTC
>.|TRBJ1-4|TRBV2|.
CASSDVGGSEKLFF
TGTGCCAGCAGTGATGTGGGGGGAAGTGAAAAACTGTTTTTT
>.|TRBJ2-7|TRBV5-6|.
CASSSRHSYEQYF
TGTGCCAGCAGCTCCAGACATTCCTACGAGCAGTACTTC
>.|TRBJ1-6|TRBV5-5|.
CASSQYNSPLHF
TGTGCCAGCAGCCAATATAATTCACCCCTCCACTTT
>.|TRBJ2-1|TRBV30|.
CAWSFRGNYNEQFF
TGTGCCTGGAGTTTTCGGGGGAACTACAATGAGCAGTTCTTC
>.|TRBJ2-2|TRBV12-3/TRBV12-4|.
CASTFLFGELFF
TGTGCCAGCACCTTTTTGTTCGGGGAGCTGTTTTTT
>.|TRBJ2-7|TRBV19|.
CASSPSQRSEQYF
TGTGCCAGTAGTCCAAGTCAGAGGTCCGAGCAGTACTTC
>.|TRBJ2-1|TRBV7-2|TRBD2
CASSPRGSGSYNEQFF
TGTGCCAGCAGCCCCCGCGGTAGCGGGTCCTACAATGAGCAGTTCTTC
>.|TRBJ2-3|TRBV4-1|TRBD2
CASSPIGRDFTDTQYF
TGCGCCAGCAGCCCCATCGGGAGGGATTTCACAGATACGCAGTATTTT
>.|TRBJ1-4|TRBV7-6|TRBD1
CASSYRTGLYEKLFF
TGTGCCAGCAGCTATCGGACAGGTCTCTATGAAAAACTGTTTTTT
>.|TRBJ2-7|TRBV14|TRBD2
CASSIGATSERYEQYF
TGTGCCAGCAGCATTGGCGCGACTAGCGAGCGCTACGAGCAGTACTTC
>.|TRBJ1-3|TRBV6-5|.
CASRKDSSGNTIYF
TGTGCCAGCAGGAAAGACAGCTCTGGAAACACCATATATTTT
>.|TRBJ2-5|TRBV5-8|.
CASSPGARVEETQYF
TGTGCCAGCAGCCCTGGAGCCAGGGTGGAAGAGACCCAGTACTTC
>.|TRBJ2-7|TRBV5-5|.
CASSITGYEQYF
TGTGCCAGCAGCATTACAGGCTACGAGCAGTACTTC
>.|TRBJ1-2|TRBV2|TRBD1
CASKVDRGNYGYTF
TGTGCCAGCAAGGTTGACAGGGGGAACTATGGCTACACCTTC
>.|TRBJ2-2|TRBV3-1/TRBV3-2|TRBD2
CASSPNGGTNTGELFF
TGTGCCAGCAGCCCAAACGGGGGGACGAACACCGGGGAGCTGTTTTTT
>.|TRBJ1-1|TRBV5-6|.
CASSHRVNTEAFF
TGTGCCAGCAGCCACAGGGTAAACACTGAAGCTTTCTTT
>.|TRBJ2-2|TRBV10-3|.
CAINPGVANTGELFF
TGTGCCATCAACCCGGGGGTCGCGAACACCGGGGAGCTGTTTTTT
>.|TRBJ1-2|TRBV5-1|.
CASSLGGTAYGYTF
TGCGCCAGCAGCTTGGGCGGGACGGCCTATGGCTACACCTTC
>.|TRBJ1-1|TRBV10-2|.
CASSFNTEAFF
TGCGCCAGCTCGTTTAACACTGAAGCTTTCTTT
>.|TRBJ1-6|TRBV5-4|.
CASSLTGINSPLHF
TGTGCCAGCAGCTTGACAGGGATTAATTCACCCCTCCACTTT
>.|TRBJ1-2|TRBV10-3|.
CAISESMGDSYTF
TGTGCCATCAGTGAGTCGATGGGGGACAGCTACACCTTC
>once|TRBJ2-3|TRBV9|TRBD1
CASSVRTGEGTDTQYF
TGTGCCAGCAGCGTAAGGACAGGGGAAGGCACAGATACGCAGTATTTT
>few|TRBJ2-2|TRBV5-1|.
CASSLQGTNTGELFF
TGCGCCAGCAGCTTACAGGGAACAAACACCGGGGAGCTGTTTTTT
>once|TRBJ2-2|TRBV4-2|TRBD1
CASSQWGQGRTGELFF
TGTGCCAGCAGCCAATGGGGACAGGGGAGAACCGGGGAGCTGTTTTTT
>.|TRBJ2-3|TRBV18|TRBD2
CASSPPGGARDTQYF
TGTGCCAGCTCACCACCGGGAGGGGCGCGAGATACGCAGTATTTT